This TCR beta chain was sequenced in a study of T cell repertoires in cytomegalovirus infection. Overall study context: Indications came from public TCR beta signatures; they pointed to CMV infection and to a matching HLA type.

This clonotype occurred a few times. Its target is unknown. In TCRdb, the reads were re-called with MiXCR into one record per CDR3 protein. Of roughly 120,000 distinct CDR3 sequences detected, around 10% appear once; the ten largest clones hold around 29%. The sample comprised PBMCs, sequenced either directly or after in vitro stimulation (not recorded which). The receptor's source is a human donor in good health (CMV status not recorded). Some clones in this sample may be carry-over from other donors' samples.

In nucleotides, the CDR3 is TGTGCCACCAGAGACCGGGACAGGGGACAAGGGGAGCAGTACTTC. Amino acids: CATRDRDRGQGEQYF. The chain combines TRBV15 with TRBJ2-7, with 10 nucleotides matching TRBD1. Germline V CDR1 and CDR2: LNHNV, YYDKDF (reference sequence). This CDR3 is 15 amino acids long. The trim removed 6 bases at V and 7 bases at J, leaving 12 bases unmatched. The complete variable domain, with remaining parts taken from reference TRBV15 and TRBJ2-7, reads DAMVIQNPRYQVTQFGKPVTLSCSQTLNHNVMYWYQQKSSQAPKLLFHYYDKDFNNEADTPDNFQSRRPNTSFCFLDIRSPGLGDTAMYLCATRDRDRGQGEQYFGPGTRLTVT.